This TCR beta chain was documented in a study of CD8 T cells in ankylosing spondylitis. Regarding the study as a whole: Certain motif variants had earlier appeared in reactive arthritis synovial fluid and blood. It was reported that disease-linked clones were significantly enriched in matched ankylosing spondylitis synovial fluid. Ankylosing spondylitis blood appeared to be characterized by a TCR beta motif of several highly homologous variants.

This clonotype came up many times. Its cognate antigen is unknown. V was cut by 0 bases and J by 2 bases, with 2 bases left in between. Germline CDR1 and CDR2: SEHNR and FQNEAQ (reference sequence). The CDR3 has 13 amino acids. Library preparation for TCR beta used quantitative 5'-RACE with molecular barcodes. Using its own MiXCR run on the 5' RACE reads, TCRdb lists one record per CDR3 protein. The sample holds some 840,000 distinct CDR3 sequences, about 11% seen once. The sample consisted of blood, either unsorted or a sorted T cell fraction (not recorded which). The origin of this receptor is a male donor with ankylosing spondylitis. The V and J genes are TRBV7-9 and TRBJ2-1; D gene uncertain. DNA for the CDR3: TGTGCCAGCAGCTTAGCGGCCTACAATGAGCAGTTCTTC. Translated, it gives CASSLAAYNEQFF. Drawing the rest from reference TRBV7-9 and TRBJ2-1, the complete variable domain is DTGVSQNPRHKITKRGQNVTFRCDPISEHNRLYWYRQTLGQGPEFLTYFQNEAQLEKSRLLSDRFSAERPKGSFSTLEIQRTEQGDSAMYLCASSLAAYNEQFFGPGTRLTVL.